This TCR beta chain originates from a study of T cells after yellow fever vaccination. This CDR3 has 15 residues. Germline values: CDR1 MGHRA, CDR2 YSYEKL. V gave up 1 base and J gave up 6 bases, with 15 bases separating them. UMIs and a universal primer site were added when TCR cDNA was made by 5'RACE template switching. In TCRdb, the 5' RACE reads were re-called with MiXCR into one record per CDR3 protein. Of 250,000 to 400,000 distinct CDR3 sequences in the sample, approximately 4.5% were seen once. This clonotype was detected ten times or more. This receptor was obtained from a man in his late teens or twenties who received the YFV17D yellow fever vaccine. The material sequenced was PBMCs, taken 15 days after the yellow fever booster vaccination. The V gene is TRBV4-1, the J gene TRBJ1-2; D call uncertain. The CDR3 sequence is CASSQVGRKGNGYTF. CDR3 DNA: TGCGCCAGCAGCCAAGTCGGCAGAAAAGGAAATGGCTACACCTTC.